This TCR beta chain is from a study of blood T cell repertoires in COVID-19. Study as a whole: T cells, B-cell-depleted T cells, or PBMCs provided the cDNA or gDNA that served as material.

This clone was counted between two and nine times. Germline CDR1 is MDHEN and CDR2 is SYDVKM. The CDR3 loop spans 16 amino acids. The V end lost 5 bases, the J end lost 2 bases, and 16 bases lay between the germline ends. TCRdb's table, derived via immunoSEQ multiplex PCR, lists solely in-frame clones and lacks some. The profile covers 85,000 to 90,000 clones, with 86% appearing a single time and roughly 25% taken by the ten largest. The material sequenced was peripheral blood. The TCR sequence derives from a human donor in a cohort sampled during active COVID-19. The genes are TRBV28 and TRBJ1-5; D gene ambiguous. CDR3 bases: TGTGCCAGCAGTCCGAGTCTTTCCGCGGGCAATCAGCCCCAGCATTTT. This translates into CASSPSLSAGNQPQHF.